One sample yielded the 2 T cell receptor beta chains listed below, sequenced in a study of blood T cell repertoires in COVID-19. This table comes from immunoSEQ multiplex PCR, and its TCRdb copy is limited to in-frame clones, with some not included. Among about 250,000 clones, more than 70% were seen once, and the ten largest hold roughly 6.3%. Sample: peripheral blood. The origin of the receptors is a woman aged 25-40 years with COVID-19, enrolled during active disease.

The chain uses TRBV6-2 or TRBV6-3 and TRBJ1-1, with D possibly matching TRBD1 (5 bases). This CDR3 contains 15 residues. Germline values: CDR1 MNHEY, CDR2 SVGEGT. The V end was cut by 3 bases, the J end by 6 bases, with 17 bases between. The CDR3 coding sequence is TGTGCCAGCAGTTATTTCGGACACCCGAGTTCTGAAGCTTTCTTT. As protein: CASSYFGHPSSEAFF.

The rearrangement joins TRBV28 to TRBJ2-1, with D maybe TRBD1 (6 bases). CDR1 is MDHEN and CDR2 is SYDVKM in the germline V gene. With 7 bases removed from V and 9 bases from J, the gap between germline ends came to 16 bases. CDR3 size: 13 residues. The CDR3 spells CASKQGLGGEQFF. CDR3 in DNA: TGTGCCAGCAAACAGGGCCTTGGGGGTGAGCAGTTCTTC.